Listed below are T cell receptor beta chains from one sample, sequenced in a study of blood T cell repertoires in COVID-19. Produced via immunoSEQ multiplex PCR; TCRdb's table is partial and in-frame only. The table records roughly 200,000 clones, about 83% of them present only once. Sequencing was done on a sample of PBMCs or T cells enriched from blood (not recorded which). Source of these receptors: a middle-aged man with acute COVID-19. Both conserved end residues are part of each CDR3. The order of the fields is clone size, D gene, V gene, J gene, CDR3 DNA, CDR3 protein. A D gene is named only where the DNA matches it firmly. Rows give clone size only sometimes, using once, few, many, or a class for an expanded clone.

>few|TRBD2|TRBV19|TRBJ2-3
TGTGCCAGTAGTATCGGAACCAGGGGACTAGCGGCCCGCACAGATACGCAGTATTTT
CASSIGTRGLAARTDTQYF
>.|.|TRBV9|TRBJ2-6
TGTGCCAGCAGCTTTACAGCCCTTGGGGCCAACGTCCTGACTTTC
CASSFTALGANVLTF
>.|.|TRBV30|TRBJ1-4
TGTGCCTGCGGTCTTAATGAAAAACTGTTTTTT
CACGLNEKLFF
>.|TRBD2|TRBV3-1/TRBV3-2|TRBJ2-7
TGTGCCAGCAGCCATGTTACTAGCGGGGGGGACTACGAGCAGTACTTC
CASSHVTSGGDYEQYF
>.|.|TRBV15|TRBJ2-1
TGTGCCACCAGCAGAGGGCAGGGCTATGAGCAGTTCTTC
CATSRGQGYEQFF
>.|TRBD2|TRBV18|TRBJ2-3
TGTGCCAGCTCACAACTAGCGGGAGGGCCGGATACGCAGTATTTT
CASSQLAGGPDTQYF
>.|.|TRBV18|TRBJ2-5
TGTGCCAGCTCGCCTAGACTGCAAGAGACCCAGTACTTC
CASSPRLQETQYF
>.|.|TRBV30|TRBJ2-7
TGTGCCTGGAGTGTAACCGGGAAATCCTACGAGCAGTACTTC
CAWSVTGKSYEQYF
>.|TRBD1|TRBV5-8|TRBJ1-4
TGTGCCAGCAGCCGATCCATAACGACAGGGCAACGGGAAAAACTGTTTTTT
CASSRSITTGQREKLFF
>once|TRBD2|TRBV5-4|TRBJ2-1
TGTGCCAGCAGCTCCAGACTAGCGGGAGGGAATGAGCAGTTCTTC
CASSSRLAGGNEQFF
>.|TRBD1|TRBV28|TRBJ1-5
TGTGCCAGCAGTGACCGGACAGGGGGCGGGCAGCCCCAGCATTTT
CASSDRTGGGQPQHF
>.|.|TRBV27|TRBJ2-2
TGTGCCAGCACGACGGGACAACAAAACGCCGGGGAGCTGTTTTTT
CASTTGQQNAGELFF
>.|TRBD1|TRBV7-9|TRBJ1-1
TGTGCCAGCAGTCACAGGGGCACTGAAGCTTTCTTT
CASSHRGTEAFF
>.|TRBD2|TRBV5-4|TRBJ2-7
TGTGCCAGCAGCTTGGGCGGGAGCAGCTACGAGCAGTACTTC
CASSLGGSSYEQYF
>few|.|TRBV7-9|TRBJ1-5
TGTGCCAGCAGCTCGTCAGACAGCCGCAATCAGCCCCAGCATTTT
CASSSSDSRNQPQHF
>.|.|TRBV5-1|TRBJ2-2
TGCGCCAGCACGTGGGGACACTCAACCGGGGAGCTGTTTTTT
CASTWGHSTGELFF
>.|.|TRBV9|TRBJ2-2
TGTGCCAGCAGCGTAGCGGGAGTTTCCACCGGGGAGCTGTTTTTT
CASSVAGVSTGELFF
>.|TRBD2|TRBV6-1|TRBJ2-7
TGTGCCAGCAGTGAACTGACTAGCGGACTCTCCTACGAGCAGTACTTC
CASSELTSGLSYEQYF
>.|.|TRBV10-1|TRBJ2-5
TGCGCCAGCAGTGAGCAAGCCCAAGAGACCCAGTACTTC
CASSEQAQETQYF
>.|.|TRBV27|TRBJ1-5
TGTGCCAGCAGTTCTCTGACCCTCGTAGGGGATCAGCCCCAGCATTTT
CASSSLTLVGDQPQHF
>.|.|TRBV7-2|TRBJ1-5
TGTGCCAGCAGCGCAGGTAGGAGCAATCAGCCCCAGCATTTT
CASSAGRSNQPQHF
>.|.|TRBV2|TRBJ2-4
TGTGCCAGCAGTTCCGTGTTTGGAGACATTCAGTACTTC
CASSSVFGDIQYF
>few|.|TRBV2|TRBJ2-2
TGTGCCAGCAGCGCGGGGAACACCGGGGAGCTGTTTTTT
CASSAGNTGELFF
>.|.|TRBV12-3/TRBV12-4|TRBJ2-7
TGTGCCAGCAGTTTCTTGGGAGCGGGTGAGCAGTACTTC
CASSFLGAGEQYF
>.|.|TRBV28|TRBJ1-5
TGTGCCAGCAATCCAGGCAACAGCAATCAGCCCCAGCATTTT
CASNPGNSNQPQHF
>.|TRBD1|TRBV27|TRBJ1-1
TGTGCCAGCAGTAATACAGGGGACGACTGGAACACTGAAGCTTTCTTT
CASSNTGDDWNTEAFF
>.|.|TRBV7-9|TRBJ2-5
TGTGCCAGCAGCTTTGGACAGTCTATTGTTCAAGAGACCCAGTACTTC
CASSFGQSIVQETQYF
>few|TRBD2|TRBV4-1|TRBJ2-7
TGCGCCAGCAGCCAAGTCGGACTAGCACGATCCCACGAGCAGTACTTC
CASSQVGLARSHEQYF
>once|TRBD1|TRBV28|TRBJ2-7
TGTGCCAGCAGTTTACCTCCGGGACAGGGTATGTACGAGCAGTACTTC
CASSLPPGQGMYEQYF